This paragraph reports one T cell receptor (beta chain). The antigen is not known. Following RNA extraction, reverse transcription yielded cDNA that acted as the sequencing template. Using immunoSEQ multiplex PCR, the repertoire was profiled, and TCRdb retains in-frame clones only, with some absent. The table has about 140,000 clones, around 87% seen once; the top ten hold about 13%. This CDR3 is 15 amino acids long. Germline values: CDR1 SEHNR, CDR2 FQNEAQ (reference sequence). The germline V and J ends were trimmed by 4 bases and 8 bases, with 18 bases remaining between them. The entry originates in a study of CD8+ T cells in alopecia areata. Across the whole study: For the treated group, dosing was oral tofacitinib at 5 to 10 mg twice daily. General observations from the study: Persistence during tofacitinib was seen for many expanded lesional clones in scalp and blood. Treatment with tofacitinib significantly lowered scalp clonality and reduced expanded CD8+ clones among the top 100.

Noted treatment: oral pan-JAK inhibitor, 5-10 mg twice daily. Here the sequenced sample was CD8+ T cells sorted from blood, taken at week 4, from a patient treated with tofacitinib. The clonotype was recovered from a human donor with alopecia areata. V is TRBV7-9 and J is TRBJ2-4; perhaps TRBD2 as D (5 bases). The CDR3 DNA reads TGTGCCAGCAGCTCTACGGGATCCCCGGAGGACATTCAGTACTTC. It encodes CASSSTGSPEDIQYF.